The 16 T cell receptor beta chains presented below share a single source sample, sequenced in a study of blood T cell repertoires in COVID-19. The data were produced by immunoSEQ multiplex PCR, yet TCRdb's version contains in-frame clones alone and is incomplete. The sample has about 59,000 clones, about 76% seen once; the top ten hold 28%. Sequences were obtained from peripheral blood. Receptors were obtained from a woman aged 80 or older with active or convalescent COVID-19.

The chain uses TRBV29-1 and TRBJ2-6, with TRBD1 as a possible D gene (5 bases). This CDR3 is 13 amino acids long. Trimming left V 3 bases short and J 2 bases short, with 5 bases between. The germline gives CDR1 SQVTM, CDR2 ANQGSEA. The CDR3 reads CSVDRAGANVLTF. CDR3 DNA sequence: TGCAGCGTTGACAGGGCTGGGGCCAACGTCCTGACTTTC.

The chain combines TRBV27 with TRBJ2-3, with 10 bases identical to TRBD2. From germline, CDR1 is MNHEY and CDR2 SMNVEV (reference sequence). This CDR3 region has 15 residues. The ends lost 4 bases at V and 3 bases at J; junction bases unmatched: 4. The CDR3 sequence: CASSSPSGGTDTQYF. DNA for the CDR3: TGTGCCAGCAGTTCCCCTAGCGGGGGAACAGATACGCAGTATTTT.

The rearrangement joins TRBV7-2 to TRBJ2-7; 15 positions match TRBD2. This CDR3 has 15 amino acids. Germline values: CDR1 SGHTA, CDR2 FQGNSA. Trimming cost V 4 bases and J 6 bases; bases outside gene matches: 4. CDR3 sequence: CASSWTSGGVLEQYF. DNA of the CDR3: TGTGCCAGCAGCTGGACTAGCGGGGGGGTTCTCGAGCAGTACTTC. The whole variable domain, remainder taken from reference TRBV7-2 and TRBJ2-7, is GAGVSQSPSNKVTEKGKDVELRCDPISGHTALYWYRQSLGQGLEFLIYFQGNSAPDKSGLPSDRFSAERTGGSVSTLTIQRTQQEDSAVYLCASSWTSGGVLEQYFGPGTRLTVT.

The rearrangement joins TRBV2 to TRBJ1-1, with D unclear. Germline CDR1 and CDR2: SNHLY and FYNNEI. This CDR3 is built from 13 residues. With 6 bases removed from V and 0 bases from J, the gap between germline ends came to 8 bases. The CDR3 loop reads CASREIMNTEAFF. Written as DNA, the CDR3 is TGTGCCAGCAGAGAGATTATGAACACTGAAGCTTTCTTT.

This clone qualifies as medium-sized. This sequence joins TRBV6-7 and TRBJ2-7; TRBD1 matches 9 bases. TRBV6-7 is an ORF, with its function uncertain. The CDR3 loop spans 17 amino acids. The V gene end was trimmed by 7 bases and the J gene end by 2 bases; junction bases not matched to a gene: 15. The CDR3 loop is CASNSGQGPLGAYEQYF. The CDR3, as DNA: TGTGCCAGCAATTCCGGACAGGGGCCGCTAGGGGCCTACGAGCAGTACTTC.

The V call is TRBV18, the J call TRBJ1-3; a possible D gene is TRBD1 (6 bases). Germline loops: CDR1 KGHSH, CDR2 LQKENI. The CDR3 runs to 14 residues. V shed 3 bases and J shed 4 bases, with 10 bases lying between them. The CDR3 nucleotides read TGTGCCAGCTCACCGCAGGGGTCCGGAAACACCATATATTTT. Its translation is CASSPQGSGNTIYF.

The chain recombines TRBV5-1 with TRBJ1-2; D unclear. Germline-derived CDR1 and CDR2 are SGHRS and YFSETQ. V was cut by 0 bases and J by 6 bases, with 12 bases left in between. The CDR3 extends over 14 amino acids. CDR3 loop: CASSLVGGFNGYTF. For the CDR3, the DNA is TGCGCCAGCAGCTTGGTTGGAGGGTTTAATGGCTACACCTTC.

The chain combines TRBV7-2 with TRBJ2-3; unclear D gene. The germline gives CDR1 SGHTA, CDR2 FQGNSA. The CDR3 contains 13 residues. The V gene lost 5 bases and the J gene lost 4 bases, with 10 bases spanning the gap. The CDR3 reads CASSPVIADTQYF. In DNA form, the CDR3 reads TGTGCCAGCAGCCCCGTTATTGCAGATACGCAGTATTTT.

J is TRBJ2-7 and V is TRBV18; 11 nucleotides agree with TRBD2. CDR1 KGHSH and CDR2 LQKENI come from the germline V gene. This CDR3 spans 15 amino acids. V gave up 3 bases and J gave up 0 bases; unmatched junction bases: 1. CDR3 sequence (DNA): TGTGCCAGCTCACCGACTAGCGGGACCTCCTACGAGCAGTACTTC. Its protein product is CASSPTSGTSYEQYF.

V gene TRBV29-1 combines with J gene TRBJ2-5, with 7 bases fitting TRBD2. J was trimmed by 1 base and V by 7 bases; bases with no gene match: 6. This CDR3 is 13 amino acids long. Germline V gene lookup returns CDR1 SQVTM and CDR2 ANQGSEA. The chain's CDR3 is CSARRETQETQYF. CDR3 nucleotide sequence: TGCAGCGCGCGGCGGGAGACCCAAGAGACCCAGTACTTC.

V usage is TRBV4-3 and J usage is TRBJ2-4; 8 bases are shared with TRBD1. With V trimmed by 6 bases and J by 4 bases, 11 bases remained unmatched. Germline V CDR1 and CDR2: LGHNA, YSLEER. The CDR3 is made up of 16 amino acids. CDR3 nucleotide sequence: TGCGCCAGCAGTCCCCAGGGGGCAGAAGGAAAAAACATTCAGTACTTC. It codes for CASSPQGAEGKNIQYF.

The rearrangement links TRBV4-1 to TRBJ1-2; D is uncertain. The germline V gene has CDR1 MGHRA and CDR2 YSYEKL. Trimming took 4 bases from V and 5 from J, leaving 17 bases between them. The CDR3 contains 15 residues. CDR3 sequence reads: CASSRIGGLEYGYTF. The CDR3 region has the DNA TGCGCCAGCAGCCGGATCGGAGGCTTGGAGTATGGCTACACCTTC.

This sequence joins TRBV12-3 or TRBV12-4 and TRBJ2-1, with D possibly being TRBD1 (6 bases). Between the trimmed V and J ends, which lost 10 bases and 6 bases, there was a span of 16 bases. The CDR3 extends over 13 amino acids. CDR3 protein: CATRTVPFNEQFF. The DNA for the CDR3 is TGTGCCACCCGGACAGTACCTTTCAATGAGCAGTTCTTC.

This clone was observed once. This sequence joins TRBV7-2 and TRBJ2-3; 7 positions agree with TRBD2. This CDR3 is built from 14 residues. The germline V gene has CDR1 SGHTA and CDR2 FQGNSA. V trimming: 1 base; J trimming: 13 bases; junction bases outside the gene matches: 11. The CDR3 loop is CASSLVAASGLKYF. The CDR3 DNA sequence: TGTGCCAGCAGCTTAGTGGCAGCTAGCGGATTAAAGTATTTT.

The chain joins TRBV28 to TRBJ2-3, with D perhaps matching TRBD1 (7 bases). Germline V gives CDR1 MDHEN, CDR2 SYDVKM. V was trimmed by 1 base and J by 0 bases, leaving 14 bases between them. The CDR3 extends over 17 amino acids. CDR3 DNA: TGTGCCAGCAGTTTATCCCTGACAGGGACTAGCACAGATACGCAGTATTTT. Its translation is CASSLSLTGTSTDTQYF.

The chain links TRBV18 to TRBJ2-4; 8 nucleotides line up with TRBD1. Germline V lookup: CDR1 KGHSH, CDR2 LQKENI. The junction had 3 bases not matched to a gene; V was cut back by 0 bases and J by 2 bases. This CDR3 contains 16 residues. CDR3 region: CASSPPTGGPKNIQYF. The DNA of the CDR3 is TGTGCCAGCTCACCACCAACAGGGGGGCCCAAAAACATTCAGTACTTC.